These 23 T cell receptor beta chains originate from one sample sequenced in a study of a mutant IDH1 vaccine in newly diagnosed glioma. As to time point: week 5, during vaccination. The study gave 300 ug of mutant IDH1 20-mer peptide per vaccine dose, with topical imiquimod. Which antigens these TCRs recognize remains unknown. Here immunoSEQ multiplex PCR was the method, and the copy in TCRdb shows in-frame clones only, minus some. This sample has under 70,000 clones, with approximately 80% found just once. Specimen: PBMCs, collected from a glioma patient whose treatment included an IDH1 peptide vaccine. These receptors all come from a man under 40 with glioma.

The chain carries TRBV7-9 and TRBJ2-3, with D unclear. This CDR3 has 12 residues. Germline CDR1 reads SEHNR; CDR2 reads FQNEAQ (reference sequence). Between the trimmed V and J ends, which lost 6 bases and 0 bases, there was a span of 4 bases. The CDR3 nucleotides read TGTGCCAGCAGTTCGAGCACAGATACGCAGTATTTT. Its translation: CASSSSTDTQYF.

This chain links TRBV7-8 with TRBJ1-3, with 12 bases aligning to TRBD1. CDR3 length equals 17 residues. V was pared by 5 bases and J by 2 bases, with 7 bases of the junction left unmatched. The germline gives CDR1 SGHVS, CDR2 FQNEAQ. For the CDR3, the DNA is TGTGCCAGCAGCGTCTCTCGGGACAGGGGGCCTGGAAACACCATATATTTT. This translates into CASSVSRDRGPGNTIYF.

J is TRBJ2-3 and V is TRBV30; 9 bases are a match to TRBD2. Germline loops: CDR1 GTSNPN, CDR2 SVGIG (reference sequence). Unmatched junction bases numbered 5, after V lost 4 bases and J lost 3 bases. The CDR3 length is 14 residues. CDR3 sequence: CAWTPSGATDTQYF. The CDR3 nucleotides are TGTGCCTGGACTCCTAGCGGGGCGACAGATACGCAGTATTTT.

The rearrangement links TRBV15 to TRBJ1-1; tentatively, D is TRBD1 (6 bases). With 3 bases removed from V and 1 base from J, the gap between germline ends came to 18 bases. The CDR3 contains 17 residues. Germline V gene lookup returns CDR1 LNHNV and CDR2 YYDKDF (reference sequence). The CDR3 loop is CATSRVSGEGGNTEAFF. CDR3 in DNA: TGTGCCACCAGCAGGGTCTCAGGGGAAGGTGGGAACACTGAAGCTTTCTTT. Based on the CDR3 plus reference TRBV15 and TRBJ1-1, the full variable domain is DAMVIQNPRYQVTQFGKPVTLSCSQTLNHNVMYWYQQKSSQAPKLLFHYYDKDFNNEADTPDNFQSRRPNTSFCFLDIRSPGLGDTAMYLCATSRVSGEGGNTEAFFGQGTRLTVV.

This CDR3 is CASEYRGGYTF. The CDR3 DNA sequence: TGTGCCAGTGAGTACAGGGGTGGCTACACCTTC. The chain employs TRBV19 and TRBJ1-2, with 7 nucleotides matching TRBD1. Trimming took 8 bases from V and 7 from J; bases not matched to a gene: 4. Germline lookup yields CDR1 LNHDA and CDR2 SQIVND (reference sequence). This CDR3 is built from 11 residues.

The chain employs TRBV5-1 and TRBJ2-5; D is unclear. This CDR3 has 15 amino acids. CDR1 is SGHRS, CDR2 YFSETQ, per germline. The V and J ends lost 0 bases and 3 bases respectively, with 12 bases between them. Here the CDR3 reads CASSLADFVEETQYF. In nucleotides, the CDR3 is TGCGCCAGCAGCTTGGCCGATTTTGTTGAAGAGACCCAGTACTTC.

This sequence joins TRBV4-1 and TRBJ2-7; 10 nucleotides align to TRBD1. Germline CDR1 is MGHRA and CDR2 is YSYEKL. This CDR3 is 16 amino acids long. V gave up 1 base and J gave up 1 base; unmatched junction bases: 4. Here the CDR3 reads CASSQGGTGVSYEQYF. The CDR3 DNA reads TGCGCCAGCAGCCAAGGCGGGACAGGGGTTTCCTACGAGCAGTACTTC.

The chain couples TRBV2 to TRBJ1-5, with D perhaps matching TRBD1 (6 bases). Germline loops: CDR1 SNHLY, CDR2 FYNNEI. Trimming removed 7 bases from V and 7 bases from J, with 14 bases in between. This CDR3 has 13 amino acids. In nucleotides, the CDR3 is TGTGCCAGCATCCCCGCAGGGGCACAGCCCCAGCATTTT. Its protein is CASIPAGAQPQHF.

The chain uses TRBV28 and TRBJ1-5; D is unclear. CDR3 length equals 14 residues. CDR1 is MDHEN and CDR2 is SYDVKM in the germline V gene. The germline V and J ends were trimmed by 6 bases and 1 base, with 10 bases remaining between them. The CDR3 here is CASSRPRSNQPQHF. The CDR3 nucleotides are TGTGCCAGCAGCCGGCCTAGGAGCAATCAGCCCCAGCATTTT.

The genes are TRBV18 and TRBJ2-7, with D maybe TRBD2 (6 bases). V dropped 4 bases and J dropped 2 bases, with 21 bases sitting between them. CDR3 length: 17 amino acids. Germline CDR1 is KGHSH and CDR2 is LQKENI. CDR3: CASSLTWDSRGTYEQYF. The CDR3 nucleotides are TGTGCCAGCTCACTGACTTGGGACTCCCGGGGCACCTACGAGCAGTACTTC.

This clone was observed once. This rearrangement joins TRBV13 to TRBJ2-7; D tentatively fits TRBD1 or TRBD2 (6 bases each). V was pared by 5 bases and J by 0 bases, with 11 bases between. The V gene's germline CDR1 is PRHDT and CDR2 FYEKMQ (reference sequence). This CDR3 spans 14 amino acids. CDR3 sequence: CASSPGASSYEQYF. The CDR3 DNA is TGTGCCAGCAGCCCGGGGGCTTCCTCCTACGAGCAGTACTTC.

The rearrangement links TRBV4-2 to TRBJ2-3; 10 bases line up with TRBD2. V lost 3 bases to trimming and J lost 0 bases; unmatched junction nucleotides: 6. The germline CDR1 and CDR2 sequences are LGHNA and YNFKEQ. The length of the CDR3 is 17 residues. The CDR3 spells CASSQSMTSGSTDTQYF. CDR3 DNA: TGTGCCAGCAGCCAGTCCATGACTAGCGGGAGCACAGATACGCAGTATTTT.

This chain connects TRBV7-9 to TRBJ1-1; D call uncertain. Germline CDR1 SEHNR, CDR2 FQNEAQ (reference sequence). This CDR3 is built from 15 residues. The V and J ends lost 0 bases and 5 bases respectively, with 13 bases between them. This chain's CDR3 is CASSLASLMRTEAFF. CDR3 DNA sequence: TGTGCCAGCAGCTTAGCTTCCTTGATGCGGACTGAAGCTTTCTTT. The complete variable domain, with remaining parts taken from reference TRBV7-9 and TRBJ1-1, reads DTGVSQNPRHKITKRGQNVTFRCDPISEHNRLYWYRQTLGQGPEFLTYFQNEAQLEKSRLLSDRFSAERPKGSFSTLEIQRTEQGDSAMYLCASSLASLMRTEAFFGQGTRLTVV.

Of note for this clone: Other DNA sequences within the sample encode an identical CDR3. The rearrangement joins TRBV27 to TRBJ2-3; TRBD2 agrees at 9 bases. V trimming: 4 bases; J trimming: 2 bases; junction bases outside the gene matches: 10. CDR3 length equals 17 residues. Germline CDR1 is MNHEY and CDR2 is SMNVEV (reference sequence). This CDR3 reads CASSSPGLAGATDTQYF. The CDR3 DNA is TGTGCCAGCAGTTCGCCGGGACTAGCAGGGGCCACAGATACGCAGTATTTT.

V is TRBV19 and J is TRBJ1-5, with D unresolved. CDR1 LNHDA and CDR2 SQIVND come from the germline V gene (reference sequence). This CDR3 comprises 14 residues. V lost 7 bases to trimming and J lost 1 base, with 11 bases between them. The chain's CDR3 is CASKRAESNQPQHF. CDR3 DNA sequence: TGTGCCAGTAAGAGGGCGGAAAGCAATCAGCCCCAGCATTTT.

CDR3 DNA sequence: TGTGCCAGCAGAGATTGGGGGGGGCCGAGCTCCTACGAGCAGTACTTC. As protein: CASRDWGGPSSYEQYF. The chain recombines TRBV27 with TRBJ2-7; weak D call: TRBD2 (7 bases). CDR1 and CDR2 from the germline V gene are MNHEY and SMNVEV (reference sequence). V was trimmed by 6 bases and J by 0 bases, leaving 18 bases between them. There are 16 residues in the CDR3.

The V call is TRBV7-8, the J call TRBJ2-5; D is perhaps TRBD1 (6 bases). Trimming took off 3 bases at V and 1 base at J, with 18 bases between the two ends. The CDR3 is 17 residues long. Germline V gene lookup returns CDR1 SGHVS and CDR2 FQNEAQ. The CDR3 DNA reads TGTGCCAGCAGCTTCAACAGGGACACTCTTGGCCAAGAGACCCAGTACTTC. Translated, it gives CASSFNRDTLGQETQYF.

V is TRBV5-6 and J is TRBJ1-4, with D uncertain. V was trimmed by 4 bases and J by 5 bases, leaving 15 bases between them. The CDR3 has 15 residues. Per the germline V gene, CDR1 is SGHDT and CDR2 is YYEEEE. The CDR3 region has the DNA TGTGCCAGCAGCCCTCGACCAAGACTAAATGAAAAACTGTTTTTT. Translated, it gives CASSPRPRLNEKLFF.

This chain uses TRBV27 with TRBJ1-1; 7 nucleotides match TRBD1. V shed 4 bases and J 4 bases; nucleotides not matched to a gene: 6. Germline V CDR1 and CDR2: MNHEY, SMNVEV (reference sequence). This CDR3 is built from 14 residues. The CDR3 protein is CASSSLQGPTEAFF. In DNA, the CDR3 is TGTGCCAGCAGTTCCCTACAGGGGCCCACTGAAGCTTTCTTT.

CDR3 protein: CASSQGDRAGSPLHF. CDR3 bases: TGTGCCAGCTCCCAAGGGGATAGGGCTGGCTCACCCCTCCACTTT. The rearrangement links TRBV18 to TRBJ1-6, with a tentative D call TRBD1 (5 bases). Germline V gene sequence: CDR1 KGHSH, CDR2 LQKENI. The V end lost 6 bases, the J end lost 10 bases, and 19 bases lay between the germline ends. The CDR3 sequence is 15 residues long.

The chain links TRBV10-2 to TRBJ2-2; 7 bases are shared with TRBD1. The germline V gene encodes CDR1 WSHSY and CDR2 SAAADI. This CDR3 has 16 residues. The ends lost 4 bases at V and 4 bases at J; junction bases unmatched: 9. DNA of the CDR3: TGCGCCAGCAGTGTGTCGGACAGGCCGGGCACCGGGGAGCTGTTTTTT. Protein sequence: CASSVSDRPGTGELFF.

This clone has a handful of counts. The rearrangement uses TRBV28 and TRBJ1-5; maybe TRBD1 (5 bases). From germline, CDR1 is MDHEN and CDR2 SYDVKM. The CDR3 contains 14 residues. V lost 7 bases and J 0 bases, leaving 10 bases between the germline ends. The CDR3 DNA is TGTGCCAGCATCTCAGGGTATAGCAATCAGCCCCAGCATTTT. Protein sequence: CASISGYSNQPQHF.

This clone was detected only once. This chain connects TRBV5-5 to TRBJ1-1, with 10 positions matching TRBD1. The CDR3 is 13 amino acids. Germline V lookup: CDR1 SGHKS, CDR2 YYEKEE (reference sequence). Unmatched junction bases numbered 2, after V lost 4 bases and J lost 5 bases. CDR3 protein: CASSRTGGTEAFF. CDR3 coding DNA: TGTGCCAGCAGCCGGACAGGGGGGACTGAAGCTTTCTTT.